This is a list of T cell receptor beta chains from one sample in a study of cytomegalovirus exposure and HLA in healthy donors. Sequencing was performed with immunoSEQ multiplex PCR; in TCRdb, only in-frame clones are kept and a portion is missing. The table has about 140,000 clones, 82% seen once; the top ten hold around 2.5%. Sequenced material: PBMCs. The receptors were sampled from a male donor in good health and CMV-seronegative. CDR3s include the opening cysteine and the closing phenylalanine or tryptophan. The D gene is left open where the match is weak. Clone size appears in some rows only: once, few, many, or a class for an expanded clone.

TRBV7-2	-	TRBJ2-3	-	CASSPLHGNTQYF	TGTGCCAGCAGCCCGCTGCACGGGAATACGCAGTATTTT
TRBV5-1	TRBD1	TRBJ1-1	-	CASSQTGSNTEAFF	TGCGCCAGCAGCCAGACAGGGTCGAACACTGAAGCTTTCTTT
TRBV9	TRBD1	TRBJ2-7	-	CASSADDRGYEQYF	TGTGCCAGCAGCGCCGATGACAGGGGCTACGAGCAGTACTTC
TRBV7-9	-	TRBJ1-4	-	CASSSLQGTAEKLFF	TGTGCCAGCAGCTCACTACAGGGAACCGCTGAAAAACTGTTTTTT
TRBV27	TRBD1	TRBJ1-1	-	CAGSSEWGTGATEAFF	TGTGCCGGCAGCTCAGAATGGGGGACAGGGGCCACTGAAGCTTTCTTT
TRBV19	-	TRBJ2-2	once	CASSILGLHTGELFF	TGTGCCAGTAGTATTCTAGGACTCCACACCGGGGAGCTGTTTTTT
TRBV19	TRBD1	TRBJ2-1	once	CASRPGQLSSYNEQFF	TGTGCCAGTAGGCCGGGACAGTTGAGCTCCTACAATGAGCAGTTCTTC
TRBV29-1	-	TRBJ2-7	-	CSVAPSGKDDEQYF	TGCAGCGTTGCCCCATCAGGGAAGGATGACGAGCAGTACTTC
TRBV2	TRBD2	TRBJ2-1	once	CASSWTSGRPTLSYNEQFF	TGTGCCAGCAGCTGGACTAGCGGGAGGCCTACGCTTTCCTACAATGAGCAGTTCTTC
TRBV9	TRBD1	TRBJ1-4	-	CASSPRTGESEKLFF	TGTGCCAGCAGCCCGAGGACAGGGGAAAGCGAAAAACTGTTTTTT
TRBV18	-	TRBJ2-5	-	CASSPGQRNQETQYF	TGTGCCAGCTCACCGGGACAAAGAAACCAAGAGACCCAGTACTTC
TRBV7-2	TRBD1	TRBJ1-5	once	CASSLNMDRADQPQHF	TGTGCCAGCAGCTTGAATATGGACAGGGCGGATCAGCCCCAGCATTTT
TRBV27	TRBD2	TRBJ2-5	-	CASSLYRLAGVETQYF	TGTGCCAGCAGTTTATACCGACTAGCGGGAGTGGAGACCCAGTACTTC
TRBV28	TRBD1	TRBJ2-7	-	CASSSPGQGTGEQYF	TGTGCCAGCAGTTCCCCGGGACAGGGGACGGGGGAGCAGTACTTC
TRBV5-1	TRBD2	TRBJ2-1	-	CASSSGGREERFDNEQFF	TGCGCCAGCAGCTCCGGGGGTCGGGAGGAGAGGTTCGACAATGAGCAGTTCTTC
TRBV4-3	TRBD2	TRBJ2-3	-	CASSQDRGGLADPATQYF	TGCGCCAGCAGCCAAGATAGGGGGGGACTAGCGGATCCGGCAACGCAGTATTTT
TRBV18	TRBD1	TRBJ1-4	-	CASSPGTGGEKLFF	TGTGCCAGCTCACCGGGGACAGGGGGCGAAAAACTGTTTTTT
TRBV15	TRBD2	TRBJ2-7	-	CATSHRPAGESYEQYF	TGTGCCACCAGCCATCGTCCAGCGGGGGAGTCCTACGAGCAGTACTTC
TRBV5-5	TRBD1	TRBJ2-7	once	CASSPTGDYEQYF	TGTGCCAGCAGCCCGACAGGGGACTACGAGCAGTACTTC
TRBV30	TRBD1	TRBJ1-6	-	CAWSKGQGRSPLHF	TGTGCCTGGAGTAAGGGACAGGGGAGATCACCCCTCCACTTT
TRBV19	TRBD1	TRBJ2-7	-	CASRAQGAPNEQYF	TGTGCCAGTCGAGCACAGGGGGCGCCGAACGAGCAGTACTTC
TRBV7-2	-	TRBJ1-4	-	CASSLGPGGNEKLFF	TGTGCCAGCAGCTTAGGGCCCGGCGGTAATGAAAAACTGTTTTTT
TRBV5-1	TRBD2	TRBJ2-7	-	CASSGRTSEYEQYF	TGCGCCAGCAGCGGTCGGACTAGCGAGTACGAGCAGTACTTC
TRBV7-3	-	TRBJ1-1	-	CASRGSSGDTEAFF	TGTGCCAGCAGGGGGAGCAGTGGGGACACTGAAGCTTTCTTT
TRBV4-1	TRBD2	TRBJ2-3	once	CASSLRTSGTSTDTQYF	TGCGCCAGCAGCCTCCGGACTAGCGGTACTAGCACAGATACGCAGTATTTT
TRBV9	-	TRBJ1-4	-	CASSVGVGGNEKLFF	TGTGCCAGCAGCGTAGGGGTCGGGGGTAATGAAAAACTGTTTTTT
TRBV29-1	-	TRBJ2-1	-	CSERPPSSYNEQFF	TGCAGCGAGCGCCCTCCCTCATCCTACAATGAGCAGTTCTTC
TRBV19	TRBD1	TRBJ1-5	-	CASTLGDRGNQPQHF	TGTGCCAGTACATTAGGGGACAGGGGGAATCAGCCCCAGCATTTT
TRBV6-5	TRBD2	TRBJ2-7	-	CASRQFREESYEQYF	TGTGCCAGCAGACAATTCCGGGAGGAGAGCTACGAGCAGTACTTC
TRBV18	TRBD2	TRBJ2-1	-	CASSLRTSVYNEQFF	TGTGCCAGCTCTTTGAGGACTAGCGTATACAATGAGCAGTTCTTC
TRBV14	-	TRBJ2-3	-	CASSQDINTDTQYF	TGTGCCAGCAGCCAAGATATTAACACAGATACGCAGTATTTT
TRBV9	-	TRBJ2-7	-	CASSVRLEGYEQYF	TGTGCCAGCAGCGTTCGACTTGAAGGCTACGAGCAGTACTTC
TRBV6-6	TRBD2	TRBJ2-1	-	CASRLLAGAGNEQFF	TGTGCCAGCAGACTGCTAGCGGGAGCAGGCAATGAGCAGTTCTTC
TRBV15	-	TRBJ2-3	-	CATSRDLSRERTQYF	TGTGCCACCAGCAGAGATCTATCTCGGGAGAGGACGCAGTATTTT
TRBV6-6	-	TRBJ2-1	-	CASSYTSYNEQFF	TGTGCCAGCAGTTACACAAGCTACAATGAGCAGTTCTTC
TRBV6-6	TRBD2	TRBJ2-5	-	CASGAGTSGPGAQYF	TGTGCCAGCGGAGCGGGGACTAGCGGTCCAGGGGCCCAGTACTTC
TRBV15	-	TRBJ2-1	-	CATSRVGAAQYSYNEQFF	TGTGCCACCAGCAGAGTTGGGGCAGCCCAGTACTCCTACAATGAGCAGTTCTTC
TRBV18	-	TRBJ2-5	-	CASSPVLGGQETQYF	TGTGCCAGCTCACCAGTTCTGGGAGGCCAAGAGACCCAGTACTTC
TRBV15	-	TRBJ2-1	-	CATSRAYNNEQFF	TGTGCCACCAGCAGAGCCTATAACAATGAGCAGTTCTTC
TRBV25-1	-	TRBJ1-2	-	CASSETGHYGYTF	TGTGCCAGCAGTGAGACAGGACACTATGGCTACACCTTC
TRBV7-3	TRBD2	TRBJ2-1	few	CASSLDTAGGSYNEQFF	TGTGCCAGCAGCTTAGATACGGCGGGAGGCTCCTACAATGAGCAGTTCTTC
TRBV4-3	-	TRBJ2-7	-	CASSQDLGYEQYF	TGCGCCAGCAGCCAAGATCTCGGCTACGAGCAGTACTTC
TRBV7-7	TRBD2	TRBJ2-2	-	CASNFGGSGTGELFF	TGTGCTAGCAACTTTGGCGGGAGTGGGACCGGGGAGCTGTTTTTT
TRBV5-4	TRBD2	TRBJ2-7	-	CASSSYGTRRYEQYF	TGTGCCAGCAGCTCGTATGGGACTAGGCGGTACGAGCAGTACTTC
TRBV12-5	TRBD1	TRBJ1-5	-	CASGRMGQGEGNQPQHF	TGTGCTAGTGGTCGTATGGGACAGGGGGAAGGCAATCAGCCCCAGCATTTT
TRBV2	TRBD2	TRBJ2-2	-	CASSPEGGLGLAGELFF	TGTGCCAGCAGTCCCGAGGGGGGACTAGGCTTGGCCGGGGAGCTGTTTTTT
TRBV6-6	-	TRBJ1-1	-	CASSYNSNTEAFF	TGTGCCAGCAGTTACAACTCGAACACTGAAGCTTTCTTT
TRBV11-2	TRBD1	TRBJ2-5	-	CASSITGDEETQYF	TGTGCCAGCAGCATTACAGGGGATGAAGAGACCCAGTACTTC
TRBV5-1	-	TRBJ2-2	-	CASSFGGPGELFF	TGCGCCAGCAGCTTCGGGGGGCCCGGGGAGCTGTTTTTT
TRBV5-1	TRBD2	TRBJ2-3	-	CASSLTGGDTQYF	TGCGCCAGCAGCTTAACGGGAGGGGATACGCAGTATTTT
TRBV27	-	TRBJ2-2	-	CASSFSGELFF	TGTGCCAGCAGTTTTTCTGGGGAGCTGTTTTTT
TRBV27	TRBD2	TRBJ2-7	-	CASSLSLAVYEQYF	TGTGCCAGCAGTTTATCCCTAGCGGTATACGAGCAGTACTTC
TRBV10-1	TRBD2	TRBJ2-1	few	CASSGLASGTNEQFF	TGCGCCAGCAGTGGCCTGGCTAGCGGGACCAATGAGCAGTTCTTC
TRBV7-9	TRBD2	TRBJ2-5	once	CASLAGGLGETQYF	TGTGCCAGCTTAGCGGGAGGGTTGGGAGAGACCCAGTACTTC
TRBV9	-	TRBJ2-3	-	CASSGRKGLSTDTQYF	TGTGCCAGCAGCGGACGTAAGGGGTTGAGCACAGATACGCAGTATTTT